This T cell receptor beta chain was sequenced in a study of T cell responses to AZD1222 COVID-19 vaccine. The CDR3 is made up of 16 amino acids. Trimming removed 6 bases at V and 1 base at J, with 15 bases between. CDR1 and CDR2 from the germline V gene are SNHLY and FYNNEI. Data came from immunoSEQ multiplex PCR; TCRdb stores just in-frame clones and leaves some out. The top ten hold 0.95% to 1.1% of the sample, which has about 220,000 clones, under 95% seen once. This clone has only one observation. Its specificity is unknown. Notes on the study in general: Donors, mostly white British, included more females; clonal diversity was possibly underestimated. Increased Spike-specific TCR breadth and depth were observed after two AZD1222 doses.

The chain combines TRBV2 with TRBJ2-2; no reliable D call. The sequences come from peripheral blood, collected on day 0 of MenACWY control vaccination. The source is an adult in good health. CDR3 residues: CASSDDVRLNTGELFF. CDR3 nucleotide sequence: TGTGCCAGCAGCGACGACGTTAGGCTGAACACCGGGGAGCTGTTTTTT.